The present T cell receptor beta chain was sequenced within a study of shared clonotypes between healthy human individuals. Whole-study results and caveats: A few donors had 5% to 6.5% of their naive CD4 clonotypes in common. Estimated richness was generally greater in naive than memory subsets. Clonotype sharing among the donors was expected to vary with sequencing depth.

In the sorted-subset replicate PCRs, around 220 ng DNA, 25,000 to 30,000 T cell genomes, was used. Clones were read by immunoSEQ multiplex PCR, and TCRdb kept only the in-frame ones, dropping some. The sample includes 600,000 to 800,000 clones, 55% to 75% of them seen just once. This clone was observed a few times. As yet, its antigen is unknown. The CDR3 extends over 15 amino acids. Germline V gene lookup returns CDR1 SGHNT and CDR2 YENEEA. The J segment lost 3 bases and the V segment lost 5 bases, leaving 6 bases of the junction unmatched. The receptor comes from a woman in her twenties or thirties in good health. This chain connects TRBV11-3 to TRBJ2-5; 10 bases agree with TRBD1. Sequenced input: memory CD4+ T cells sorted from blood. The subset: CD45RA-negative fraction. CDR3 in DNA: TGTGCCAGCAGCGCGGGACAGGGGTTAGAAGAGACCCAGTACTTC. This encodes CASSAGQGLEETQYF.